This paragraph covers one T cell receptor (beta chain) sequence. This specimen belongs to a study of blood T cell repertoires in COVID-19. Produced via immunoSEQ multiplex PCR; TCRdb's table is partial and in-frame only. The table lists about 340,000 clones, 80% to 90% of them singletons, with approximately 4% in the top ten. This CDR3 contains 13 residues. V was pared by 7 bases and J by 1 base, with 10 bases between. CDR1 and CDR2 (germline): SNHLY, FYNNEI. The sequencing sample was made of PBMCs or T cells enriched from blood (not recorded which). The J gene is TRBJ1-1, the V gene TRBV2; possible D gene TRBD1, 6 bases. This clonotype originated in a middle-aged woman with acute COVID-19. CDR3 sequence reads: CASTGDPNTEAFF. CDR3 sequence (DNA): TGTGCCAGCACAGGGGACCCGAACACTGAAGCTTTCTTT.